The sequence of this T cell receptor (beta chain) was determined in a study of blood T cell repertoires in COVID-19. Study-wide context: Acute and convalescent COVID-19 specimens originated in the United States, Italy and Spain. In each case, the material was cDNA or gDNA derived from T cells, B-cell-depleted T cells, or PBMCs.

V lost 0 bases to trimming and J lost 1 base, with 10 bases between them. CDR1 is MNHEY and CDR2 is SVGAGI in the germline V gene. CDR3 size: 15 residues. Original data processing: Amplification of reference gene primers was used by the study to estimate nucleated cell counts. Only in-frame clones appear in the TCRdb table, and some are missing; sequencing was by immunoSEQ multiplex PCR. V, J and clone size derive from that table, while D and trimming were established from the DNA sequence. The data show about 130,000 clones, roughly 69% seen once. This TCR came from a woman between 65 and 79 years old with acute or convalescent COVID-19. Sequenced input: peripheral blood. The rearrangement links TRBV6-5 to TRBJ2-7; D uncertain. CDR3 bases: TGTGCCAGCAGTTACTCGAGTTCTGCTTCCTACGAGCAGTACTTC. This codes for CASSYSSSASYEQYF.